The 31 T cell receptor beta chains listed next were all sequenced from one sample in a study of T cell repertoires in cytomegalovirus infection. TCRdb fed the reads into MiXCR, producing one record per CDR3 protein. The data contain 830,000 or so distinct CDR3 sequences, 32% of them singletons. What these receptors recognize is not known. The sample here was cultured CD8+ T cells from PBMCs, taken from culture after CMV antigen stimulation. All receptors derive from a human donor in good health (CMV status not recorded). Some clones in this sample may be carry-over from other donors' samples.

The chain couples TRBV19 to TRBJ1-1; 7 nucleotides line up with TRBD1. Per germline, CDR1 LNHDA and CDR2 SQIVND (reference sequence). This CDR3 spans 12 amino acids. Germline trimming cut 3 bases from V and 10 bases from J; bases unmatched to any gene: 5. The CDR3 bases are TGTGCCAGTAGTATCGGACAGGCTCCAGCTTTCTTT. This gives the protein CASSIGQAPAFF.

This clonotype was counted between two and nine times. A read error may produce the germline difference seen at one junction end. This chain joins TRBV6-6 and TRBJ2-5; 11 nucleotides align to TRBD1. Germline V gene data show CDR1 as MNHNY and CDR2 as SVGAGI (reference sequence). The CDR3 has 16 residues. Written as DNA, the CDR3 is TGTGCCAGTAGTTACCCGTCGGACAGGGGGCTTGAGACCCAGTACTTC. Translated: CASSYPSDRGLETQYF.

At least ten counts were recorded for this clonotype. Sequence at one end of the junction differs from germline and may be a read error. The gene calls are TRBV7-7 and TRBJ1-1; D not resolved. The germline V gene encodes CDR1 SSHAT and CDR2 FNYEAQ (reference sequence). The CDR3 has 13 residues. Here the CDR3 DNA reads TGTGCTAGCAGCTGGCTGCGAAAAACTGAAGCTTTCTTT. This encodes CASSWLRKTEAFF.

This clonotype was counted between two and nine times. This rearrangement joins TRBV27 to TRBJ1-4; maybe TRBD1 (5 bases). The germline V gene has CDR1 MNHEY and CDR2 SMNVEV (reference sequence). V was cut by 4 bases and J by 8 bases, with 29 bases left in between. This CDR3 spans 19 amino acids. CDR3 sequence (DNA): TGTGCCAGCAGTTCCCTGGGGGGAGTACTCTTCGGCGTCGGCGAAAAACTGTTTTTT. Encoded protein: CASSSLGGVLFGVGEKLFF.

This chain joins TRBV6-1 and TRBJ1-2, with TRBD1 identical over 7 bases. J lost 2 bases, V lost 4 bases, and 16 bases had no gene match. There are 18 residues in the CDR3. The germline V gene has CDR1 MNHNS and CDR2 SASEGT. This chain's CDR3 is CASSAPFSRQGPNYGYTF. In nucleotides, the CDR3 is TGTGCCAGCAGTGCACCCTTCTCCCGACAGGGCCCGAACTATGGCTACACCTTC.

This chain links TRBV7-4 with TRBJ1-1; 11 nucleotides match TRBD1. The J segment lost 5 bases and the V segment lost 9 bases, leaving 8 bases of the junction unmatched. CDR1 and CDR2 from the germline V gene are SGHVT and SQSDAQ. The CDR3 is 14 amino acids. CDR3 loop: CASLAGTGGTEAFF. The CDR3 DNA follows: TGTGCCAGTTTGGCCGGGACAGGGGGGACTGAAGCTTTCTTT.

This clonotype was observed a handful of times. The V gene is TRBV7-6, the J gene TRBJ2-1; D possibly corresponds to TRBD1 (6 bases). There are 12 residues in the CDR3. The V end lost 5 bases, the J end lost 13 bases, and 15 bases lay between the germline ends. CDR1 is SGHVS, CDR2 FNYEAQ, per germline. The CDR3 loop reads CASSPGTRGQFF. The CDR3 region has the DNA TGTGCCAGCAGCCCCGGGACACGGGGTCAGTTCTTC.

The chain carries TRBV27 and TRBJ1-3, with 8 bases that match TRBD1. V trimming: 4 bases; J trimming: 9 bases; junction bases outside the gene matches: 8. Germline CDR1 reads MNHEY; CDR2 reads SMNVEV (reference sequence). The CDR3 is 14 amino acids. CDR3 DNA: TGTGCCAGCAGTTCCGGACAGGGAAGCGTCACCATATATTTT. It specifies CASSSGQGSVTIYF.

This clonotype appeared a few times. The chain links TRBV19 to TRBJ2-1; D call uncertain. The CDR3 is made up of 13 amino acids. V was clipped by 10 bases and J by 6 bases, with 16 bases between them. CDR1 is LNHDA and CDR2 is SQIVND in the germline V gene (reference sequence). The CDR3 here is CATRPPSGNEQFF. CDR3 in DNA: TGTGCCACCCGGCCTCCCTCGGGCAATGAGCAGTTCTTC.

The chain couples TRBV7-8 to TRBJ1-2; 9 bases fit TRBD1. Germline V CDR1 and CDR2: SGHVS, FQNEAQ. The length of the CDR3 is 17 residues. V lost 10 bases, J lost 2 bases, and 17 bases stayed unmatched. CDR3 sequence (DNA): TGTGCCATCTATGGATCCCGGAACAGGGGGCGCAACTATGGCTACACCTTC. Its translation: CAIYGSRNRGRNYGYTF.

The chain uses TRBV6-5 and TRBJ1-3; 9 positions agree with TRBD1. The CDR3 loop spans 15 amino acids. CDR1 and CDR2 from the germline V gene are MNHEY and SVGAGI. J was trimmed by 3 bases and V by 6 bases; bases with no gene match: 6. CDR3 nucleotide sequence: TGTGCCAGCAGAAACCGGGACAGGGATGGAAACACCATATATTTT. This gives the protein CASRNRDRDGNTIYF.

V is TRBV7-6 and J is TRBJ2-5, with D possibly matching TRBD1 (5 bases). This CDR3 is 15 amino acids long. The V gene's germline CDR1 is SGHVS and CDR2 FNYEAQ. With 7 bases removed from V and 4 bases from J, the gap between germline ends came to 19 bases. Here the CDR3 reads CASMPIARVAETQYF. CDR3 sequence (DNA): TGTGCCAGCATGCCTATCGCCAGGGTGGCAGAGACCCAGTACTTC.

CDR3 loop: CASSISGGNEKLFF. Here the CDR3 DNA reads TGTGCCAGTAGTATAAGTGGAGGGAATGAAAAACTGTTTTTT. The chain uses TRBV19 and TRBJ1-4, with D uncertain. The V end lost 2 bases, the J end lost 5 bases, and 9 bases lay between the germline ends. CDR1 and CDR2 from the germline V gene are LNHDA and SQIVND (reference sequence). This CDR3 spans 14 amino acids.

A word on this clonotype: Possible read error: a much larger clone is one base away. The chain has TRBV7-2 and TRBJ2-2; D is ambiguous. CDR3 length: 14 amino acids. Germline CDR1 is SGHTA and CDR2 is FQGNSA. CDR3 bases: TGTGTCAGCAGTTTAAAACCGGATACCGGGGAGCTGTTTTTT. This translates into CVSSLKPDTGELFF.

This chain joins TRBV19 and TRBJ1-5; no clear D. Trimming took off 0 bases at V and 2 bases at J, with 11 bases between the two ends. Looked up from germline, CDR1 is LNHDA and CDR2 is SQIVND (reference sequence). The CDR3 spans 16 residues. As DNA, the CDR3 is TGTGCCAGTAGTATAGATGAGGTGTCGGGCAATCAGCCCCAGCATTTT. Translation: CASSIDEVSGNQPQHF.

This clonotype was recorded a few times. This rearrangement joins TRBV6-1 to TRBJ1-1; no clear D gene. CDR3 length: 14 residues. Trimming took 7 bases from V and 8 from J, leaving 20 bases between them. Germline assignment: CDR1 MNHNS and CDR2 SASEGT. Written as DNA, the CDR3 is TGTGCCAGCACCCCCCGTGGGTGGCCAGGAGAAGCTTTCTTT. Encoded protein: CASTPRGWPGEAFF.

This clonotype has more than one count but fewer than ten. The chain has TRBV6-1 and TRBJ2-1, with 7 nucleotides matching TRBD2. Germline V lookup: CDR1 MNHNS, CDR2 SASEGT. V was clipped by 6 bases and J by 5 bases; unmatched bases: 16. This CDR3 is built from 17 residues. For the CDR3, the DNA is TGTGCCAGCAGACCCTGGGCTAGCGGACTGGTCAACAATGAGCAGTTCTTC. As protein: CASRPWASGLVNNEQFF.

Here the CDR3 DNA reads TGTGCCAGTAGTATAGATAGGACAGATAATGAGCAGTTCTTC. Translated, it gives CASSIDRTDNEQFF. The chain is built from TRBV19 and TRBJ2-1; D perhaps matches TRBD1 (6 bases). Germline assignment: CDR1 LNHDA and CDR2 SQIVND (reference sequence). This CDR3 spans 14 amino acids. Trimming shortened V by 0 bases and J by 7 bases, and 10 bases separated the two germline ends. Supplemented by reference TRBV19 and TRBJ2-1, the full variable domain reads DGGITQSPKYLFRKEGQNVTLSCEQNLNHDAMYWYRQDPGQGLRLIYYSQIVNDFQKGDIAEGYSVSREKKESFPLTVTSAQKNPTAFYLCASSIDRTDNEQFFGPGTRLTVL.

The V gene is TRBV20-1, the J gene TRBJ1-1; D call uncertain. Germline-derived CDR1 and CDR2 are DFQATT and SNEGSKA (reference sequence). CDR3 length: 16 amino acids. Trimming shortened V by 0 bases and J by 0 bases, and 14 bases separated the two germline ends. The CDR3 nucleotides read TGCAGTGCTAGAGATATTAGATGGGCATTGAACACTGAAGCTTTCTTT. It specifies CSARDIRWALNTEAFF.

The chain is built from TRBV12-3 or TRBV12-4 and TRBJ1-5; 9 positions agree with TRBD1. Unmatched junction bases numbered 13, after V lost 3 bases and J lost 7 bases. The CDR3 loop spans 17 amino acids. The CDR3 region has the DNA TGTGCCAGCAGTTTTTTTCCACAGGGGGCTGGCGGACAGCCCCAGCATTTT. It codes for CASSFFPQGAGGQPQHF.

This clonotype was detected a few times. The chain carries TRBV7-6 and TRBJ2-5, with no clear D. Germline CDR1 is SGHVS and CDR2 is FNYEAQ. V lost 0 bases to trimming and J lost 3 bases, with 17 bases between them. The CDR3 length is 17 residues. The CDR3: CASSLAWAGRWEETQYF. The CDR3 nucleotides read TGTGCCAGCAGCTTAGCGTGGGCAGGCCGATGGGAAGAGACCCAGTACTTC.

This clonotype was observed a few times. The chain recombines TRBV11-3 with TRBJ2-5, with D possibly matching TRBD2 (6 bases). The germline V gene encodes CDR1 SGHNT and CDR2 YENEEA. The V end lost 2 bases, the J end lost 3 bases, and 19 bases lay between the germline ends. The CDR3 spans 17 residues. This CDR3 reads CASSLRAVGGTKETQYF. The CDR3 nucleotides read TGTGCCAGCAGCTTAAGGGCTGTGGGAGGAACTAAAGAGACCCAGTACTTC. The full variable domain, completed using reference TRBV11-3 and TRBJ2-5, is EAGVVQSPRYKIIEKKQPVAFWCNPISGHNTLYWYLQNLGQGPELLIRYENEEAVDDSQLPKDRFSAERLKGVDSTLKIQPAELGDSAVYLCASSLRAVGGTKETQYFGPGTRLLVL.

The chain has TRBV19 and TRBJ2-7; 7 nucleotides align to TRBD1. The CDR3 runs to 14 residues. The V and J ends lost 2 bases and 4 bases, in that order; junction bases with no gene match: 5. CDR1 and CDR2 (germline): LNHDA, SQIVND (reference sequence). The CDR3 reads CASSIRAGGYEQYV. In DNA, the CDR3 is TGTGCCAGTAGTATAAGGGCAGGGGGTTACGAGCAGTACGTC.

This chain joins TRBV11-2 and TRBJ2-3; D possibly uses TRBD1 or TRBD2 (6 bases each). The V and J ends lost 2 bases and 4 bases respectively, with 13 bases between them. From germline, CDR1 is SGHAT and CDR2 FQNNGV. This CDR3 spans 15 amino acids. The CDR3 sequence: CASSLIDRRADTQYF. The CDR3 DNA sequence: TGTGCCAGCAGCTTAATAGACAGGAGGGCAGATACGCAGTATTTT.

Note on this clonotype: A much larger clonotype is one base distant, so this may be a read error. The chain recombines TRBV7-2 with TRBJ2-3; tentative D call: TRBD2 (5 bases). V was clipped by 1 base and J by 6 bases, with 17 bases between them. The CDR3 covers 16 residues. Germline-derived CDR1 and CDR2 are SGHTA and FQGNSA. CDR3 nucleotide sequence: TGTGCCAGCAGCTTAGGGTGGAGGCGGAGCTCGGATACGCAGTATTTT. Its translation: CASSLGWRRSSDTQYF.

This clonotype was detected only once. The chain combines TRBV11-2 with TRBJ2-2, with D perhaps TRBD1 (5 bases). CDR1 and CDR2 (germline): SGHAT, FQNNGV. V was shortened by 5 bases and J by 7 bases, with 20 bases between the two germline ends. CDR3 length equals 16 residues. The CDR3 here is CASSPSPRTLGGELFF. The CDR3 coding sequence is TGTGCCAGCAGCCCTTCCCCAAGGACATTGGGCGGGGAGCTGTTTTTT.

This clonotype has more than one count but fewer than ten. The V and J genes are TRBV2 and TRBJ1-4; D call uncertain. Deletions cut 2 bases from V and 7 bases from J, with 2 bases between. Germline V CDR1 and CDR2: SNHLY, FYNNEI. This CDR3 comprises 11 residues. The CDR3 reads CASSEPEKLFF. The CDR3 DNA sequence: TGTGCCAGCAGTGAACCTGAAAAACTGTTTTTT.

The V and J genes are TRBV11-2 and TRBJ2-5; TRBD2 matches at 8 bases. CDR1 is SGHAT and CDR2 is FQNNGV in the germline V gene. The CDR3 consists of 16 residues. V gave up 5 bases and J gave up 2 bases; unmatched junction bases: 10. In nucleotides, the CDR3 is TGTGCCAGCAGCCGCGTGTTAGCGGGGTTTCAAGAGACCCAGTACTTC. It is translated as CASSRVLAGFQETQYF.

This clonotype was counted at least ten times. V is TRBV7-9 and J is TRBJ2-7, with D possibly being TRBD1 (6 bases). Trimming removed 5 bases from V and 0 bases from J, with 11 bases in between. The CDR3 is 14 amino acids. Germline V lookup: CDR1 SEHNR, CDR2 FQNEAQ (reference sequence). The CDR3 here is CASSPATGSYEQYV. As DNA, the CDR3 is TGTGCCAGCAGCCCCGCGACAGGCTCCTACGAGCAGTACGTC.

The genes are TRBV2 and TRBJ2-3, with TRBD2 matching over 10 bases. With V trimmed by 4 bases and J by 0 bases, 4 bases remained unmatched. CDR1 SNHLY and CDR2 FYNNEI come from the germline V gene. The CDR3 has 16 amino acids. CDR3 protein: CASSGPGLASTDTQYF. The CDR3 DNA follows: TGTGCCAGCAGTGGTCCGGGACTAGCGAGCACAGATACGCAGTATTTT.

The CDR3 nucleotides are TGTGCCACCAGTGATCGTCAGGGAATCGGGGAAGCTTTCTTT. This encodes CATSDRQGIGEAFF. The rearrangement uses TRBV24-1 and TRBJ1-1; TRBD1 is a possible D gene (5 bases). Between the trimmed V and J ends, which lost 3 bases and 8 bases, there was a span of 15 bases. The germline gives CDR1 KGHDR, CDR2 SFDVKD. The length of the CDR3 is 14 residues.